Described below is a single T cell receptor (beta chain) sequence and its context. Its matching antigen is unknown. The data derive from a study of T cell repertoires in cytomegalovirus infection. V was clipped by 3 bases and J by 7 bases, with 16 bases between them. This CDR3 has 15 amino acids. TCRdb reprocessed the reads with MiXCR, giving one entry per CDR3 protein. Here the sample spans hundreds of thousands of distinct CDR3 sequences, under 45% being singletons. The chain recombines TRBV12-3 or TRBV12-4 with TRBJ2-1; D is possibly TRBD1 (7 bases). The source is a human donor in good health (CMV status not recorded). Some clones in this sample may be carry-over from other donors' samples. The material sequenced was cultured PBMCs, taken from culture after CMV antigen stimulation. The CDR3, as DNA: TGTGCCAGCAGTTTTTACTCTCAGGGGGGAAATGAGCAGTTCTTC. It encodes CASSFYSQGGNEQFF.